This TCR beta chain was obtained from a study of neurological immune-mediated disorders. This clonotype occurred many times. The CDR3 runs to 15 residues. V lost 1 base to trimming and J lost 0 bases; unmatched junction nucleotides: 2. Per the germline V gene, CDR1 is LNHNV and CDR2 is YYDKDF (reference sequence). Via MiXCR, TCRdb re-called the 5' RACE reads, giving one row per CDR3 protein. The data show about 52,000 distinct CDR3 sequences, with approximately 3.9% seen just once and roughly 1.5% held by the top ten. The source of this sequence is a man aged 25-45 years with multiple sclerosis. The sequencing input was PBMCs. The chain combines TRBV15 with TRBJ2-5, with 7 bases fitting TRBD1. The chain's CDR3 is CATSRGDRNQETQYF. CDR3 nucleotide sequence: TGTGCCACCAGCAGAGGGGACAGAAACCAAGAGACCCAGTACTTC.